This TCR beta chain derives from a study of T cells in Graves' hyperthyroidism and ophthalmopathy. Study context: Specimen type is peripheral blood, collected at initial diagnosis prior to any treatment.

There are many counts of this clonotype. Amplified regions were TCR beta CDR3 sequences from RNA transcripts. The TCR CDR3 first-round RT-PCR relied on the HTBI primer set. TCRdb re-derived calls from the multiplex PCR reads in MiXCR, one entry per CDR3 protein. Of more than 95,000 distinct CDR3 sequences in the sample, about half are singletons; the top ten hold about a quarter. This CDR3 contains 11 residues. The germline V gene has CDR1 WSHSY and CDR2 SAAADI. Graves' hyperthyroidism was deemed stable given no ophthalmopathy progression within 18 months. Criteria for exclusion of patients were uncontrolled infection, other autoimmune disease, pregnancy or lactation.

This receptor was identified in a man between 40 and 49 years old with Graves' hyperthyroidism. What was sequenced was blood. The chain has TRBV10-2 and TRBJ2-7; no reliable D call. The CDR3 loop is CAARVSYEQYF. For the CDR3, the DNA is TGCGCAGCAAGGGTTTCGTATGAGCAGTACTTC.